This T cell receptor beta chain originates from a study of blood T cell repertoires in COVID-19. The wider study: The cDNA or gDNA used as material had been derived from T cells, B-cell-depleted T cells, or PBMCs.

V was pared by 3 bases and J by 2 bases, with 20 bases between. The CDR3 covers 17 residues. Germline V CDR1 and CDR2: MDHEN, SYDVKM. Clones were read by immunoSEQ multiplex PCR, and TCRdb kept only the in-frame ones, dropping some. The sample carries about 140,000 clones, about 86% recorded once. This chain connects TRBV28 to TRBJ2-7; D possibly corresponds to TRBD2 (5 bases). This receptor was obtained from a human donor in a cohort sampled during active COVID-19. The sequencing sample was made of peripheral blood. The CDR3 is CASSFARTGSRTYEQYF. The CDR3 nucleotides are TGTGCCAGCAGTTTTGCCCGGACGGGGAGTAGAACCTACGAGCAGTACTTC.